The rows below give T cell receptor beta chains drawn from one sample of a study of spatial heterogeneity in lung cancer. TCRdb redid the calling of the 5' RACE reads with MiXCR, one entry per CDR3 protein. The sample contains some 4,900 distinct CDR3 sequences, around 14% of which appear only once. Specimen: lung tumor tissue, collected at surgery. These receptors were obtained from a female donor with early-stage non-small cell lung cancer. Both conserved end residues are part of each CDR3. D genes are given only for firm matches. Some rows have no size entry. The others give once, few or many, or a class for an expanded clone.

d_gene | j_gene | v_gene | abundance | CDR3aa | CDR3nt
TRBD1 | TRBJ2-1 | TRBV4-1 | . | CASSLRGQGAYNEQFF | TGCGCCAGCAGCCTCCGCGGACAGGGGGCTTACAATGAGCAGTTCTTC
TRBD1 | TRBJ2-7 | TRBV29-1 | many | CSVWTGVYEQYF | TGCAGCGTTTGGACAGGGGTCTACGAGCAGTACTTC
. | TRBJ2-5 | TRBV7-9 | . | CASSRSYETQYF | TGTGCCAGCAGCAGAAGCTATGAGACCCAGTACTTC
TRBD2 | TRBJ2-4 | TRBV12-3/TRBV12-4 | medium-sized | CASSLLLAGAKNIQYF | TGTGCCAGCAGTTTACTCCTAGCGGGGGCCAAAAACATTCAGTACTTC
. | TRBJ1-6 | TRBV7-9 | medium-sized | CASSFLQNNSPLHF | TGTGCCAGCAGCTTTTTACAGAATAATTCACCCCTCCACTTT
. | TRBJ2-3 | TRBV5-1 | few | CASSLALSSTDTQYF | TGCGCCAGCAGCTTGGCCTTGAGTAGCACAGATACGCAGTATTTT
. | TRBJ2-1 | TRBV20-1 | many | CSARAPQGKGEQFF | TGCAGTGCTAGAGCCCCCCAGGGGAAAGGGGAGCAGTTCTTC
TRBD1 | TRBJ1-1 | TRBV7-9 | medium-sized | CSSSLGDRAYTEAFF | TGTTCCAGCAGCTTAGGGGACAGGGCCTACACTGAAGCTTTCTTT
. | TRBJ2-1 | TRBV20-1 | many | CSGTPDMNEQFF | TGCAGTGGCACCCCTGACATGAATGAGCAGTTCTTC
TRBD1 | TRBJ2-1 | TRBV7-3 | many | CASSLRATGQIYNEQFF | TGTGCCAGCAGCTTAAGAGCAACGGGACAGATCTACAATGAGCAGTTCTTC
TRBD1 | TRBJ2-7 | TRBV5-1 | . | CASSSGQGWEQYF | TGCGCCAGCAGCTCTGGACAGGGCTGGGAGCAGTACTTC
TRBD1 | TRBJ1-2 | TRBV2 | once | CASSQGAGYTF | TGTGCCAGCAGCCAGGGGGCTGGCTACACCTTC
TRBD1 | TRBJ2-7 | TRBV28 | . | CASSLAGTGSEQYF | TGTGCCAGCAGTTTAGCCGGGACAGGCTCCGAGCAGTACTTC
TRBD2 | TRBJ2-3 | TRBV7-2 | many | CASSFQGGGVSDTQYF | TGTGCCAGCAGCTTCCAAGGCGGGGGTGTCTCAGATACGCAGTATTTT
. | TRBJ2-1 | TRBV7-9 | medium-sized | CASSLAGRALSNEQFF | TGTGCCAGCAGCTTAGCTGGCAGGGCCCTTAGCAATGAGCAGTTCTTC
TRBD2 | TRBJ2-1 | TRBV11-2 | medium-sized | CASSLEGLAPNEQFF | TGTGCCAGCAGCCTCGAGGGACTAGCGCCGAATGAGCAGTTCTTC
. | TRBJ1-1 | TRBV7-9 | medium-sized | CASSLKGDTEAFF | TGTGCCAGCAGCTTAAAGGGGGATACTGAAGCTTTCTTT
TRBD2 | TRBJ2-2 | TRBV14 | many | CASSRTSGGTTGELFF | TGTGCCAGCAGCCGGACTAGCGGGGGGACGACCGGGGAGCTGTTTTTT
. | TRBJ1-6 | TRBV6-1 | medium-sized | CASSEVAGGYSPLHF | TGTGCCAGCAGTGAGGTAGCGGGGGGATATTCACCCCTCCACTTT
. | TRBJ1-5 | TRBV6-2/TRBV6-3 | medium-sized | CASRVGGPNQPQHF | TGTGCCAGCAGGGTTGGGGGTCCTAATCAGCCCCAGCATTTT
. | TRBJ2-4 | TRBV28 | medium-sized | CASNRVDTDKNIQYF | TGTGCCAGCAATCGGGTCGATACCGACAAAAACATTCAGTACTTC
. | TRBJ1-2 | TRBV5-1 | medium-sized | CASSLGQTANYGYTF | TGCGCCAGCAGCTTGGGCCAGACCGCTAACTATGGCTACACCTTC
. | TRBJ1-3 | TRBV7-2 | few | CASSLSVPGSHSGNTIYF | TGTGCCAGCAGCTTATCGGTGCCAGGGTCCCACTCTGGAAACACCATATATTTT
TRBD1 | TRBJ1-2 | TRBV5-1 | medium-sized | CASSTELGTGEALGYTF | TGCGCCAGCAGCACGGAGCTCGGGACAGGGGAGGCCCTGGGCTACACCTTC
. | TRBJ1-2 | TRBV4-1 | medium-sized | CASKRKGYGYTF | TGCGCCAGCAAGCGGAAGGGCTATGGCTACACCTTC
. | TRBJ1-2 | TRBV4-2 | medium-sized | CASSQEIQQNYGYTF | TGTGCCAGCAGCCAAGAAATTCAACAGAACTATGGCTACACCTTC
. | TRBJ2-5 | TRBV9 | once | CASSVGREQETQYF | TGTGCCAGCAGCGTCGGACGGGAGCAAGAGACCCAGTACTTC
. | TRBJ1-2 | TRBV29-1 | many | CSVLYSYGYTF | TGCAGCGTTCTGTACAGTTATGGCTACACCTTC
TRBD1 | TRBJ2-5 | TRBV23-1 | medium-sized | CASSPKGHPGTGGSETKETQYF | TGCGCCAGCAGTCCTAAAGGGCACCCCGGGACAGGGGGCTCGGAGACTAAAGAGACCCAGTACTTC
TRBD2 | TRBJ2-7 | TRBV28 | many | CASSFVGLAGGLGYEQYF | TGTGCCAGCAGTTTTGTGGGGCTAGCGGGGGGCCTCGGCTACGAGCAGTACTTC
. | TRBJ2-7 | TRBV7-9 | medium-sized | CASRLGLEHEQYF | TGTGCCAGCCGCTTAGGTCTAGAACACGAGCAGTACTTC
. | TRBJ1-1 | TRBV6-1 | . | CASSVLQGFTEAFF | TGTGCCAGCAGCGTTTTACAGGGCTTCACTGAAGCTTTCTTT
. | TRBJ2-2 | TRBV7-9 | medium-sized | CASSFTSGGELFF | TGTGCCAGCAGCTTCACTTCTGGCGGGGAGCTGTTTTTT
. | TRBJ1-4 | TRBV27 | . | CASRQANEKLFF | TGTGCCAGCAGACAGGCAAATGAAAAACTGTTTTTT
TRBD1 | TRBJ2-4 | TRBV6-2/TRBV6-3 | few | CARLDRDRLAKNIQYF | TGTGCCAGACTGGACAGGGACCGCCTGGCCAAAAACATTCAGTACTTC
. | TRBJ2-2 | TRBV9 | medium-sized | CASSVSANTGELFF | TGTGCCAGCAGCGTTTCAGCGAACACCGGGGAGCTGTTTTTT
. | TRBJ2-7 | TRBV14 | many | CASSQATGNEQYF | TGTGCCAGCAGCCAAGCCACAGGGAACGAGCAGTACTTC
. | TRBJ1-6 | TRBV6-5 | medium-sized | CASRREGGSPLHF | TGTGCCAGCAGGAGGGAGGGGGGCTCACCCCTCCACTTT
. | TRBJ2-7 | TRBV7-8 | many | CASSLSPEQYF | TGTGCCAGCAGCTTAAGTCCCGAGCAGTACTTC
. | TRBJ1-1 | TRBV5-1 | medium-sized | CASSAGGAKNTEAFF | TGCGCCAGCAGCGCGGGCGGGGCTAAGAACACTGAAGCTTTCTTT
TRBD2 | TRBJ2-4 | TRBV5-1 | few | CASSSGTSGAGTKNIQYF | TGCGCCAGCAGCTCCGGGACTAGCGGGGCGGGGACCAAAAACATTCAGTACTTC
TRBD2 | TRBJ2-1 | TRBV12-3/TRBV12-4 | . | CASSFSISGGYNEQFF | TGTGCCAGCAGTTTTAGTATCAGCGGGGGCTACAATGAGCAGTTCTTC
TRBD2 | TRBJ2-1 | TRBV7-2 | . | CASSPRLAGGLDNEQFF | TGTGCCAGCAGCCCCCGACTAGCGGGGGGGCTGGACAATGAGCAGTTCTTC
TRBD1 | TRBJ2-3 | TRBV30 | medium-sized | CAWSGTGQGADTQYF | TGTGCCTGGAGTGGAACGGGACAGGGGGCAGATACGCAGTATTTT
. | TRBJ2-7 | TRBV28 | medium-sized | CASSRPQPSEQYF | TGTGCCAGCAGCCGCCCTCAGCCTTCCGAGCAGTACTTC
. | TRBJ1-1 | TRBV6-1 | many | CASSVSRNTEAFF | TGTGCCAGCAGTGTGTCTCGGAACACTGAAGCTTTCTTT
. | TRBJ2-3 | TRBV7-6 | medium-sized | CASSLGPTDTQYF | TGTGCCAGCAGCTTAGGACCAACAGATACGCAGTATTTT
. | TRBJ2-7 | TRBV29-1 | few | CSVVQGSYEQYF | TGCAGCGTTGTTCAGGGGAGCTACGAGCAGTACTTC
. | TRBJ2-3 | TRBV28 | many | CASKAAQRTDTQYF | TGTGCCAGCAAGGCGGCACAGCGGACAGATACGCAGTATTTT
. | TRBJ2-7 | TRBV28 | many | CASSRTGNAYEQYF | TGTGCCAGCAGTCGCACAGGGAATGCCTACGAGCAGTACTTC
TRBD2 | TRBJ2-1 | TRBV5-8 | medium-sized | CASSSPSGFTNEQFF | TGTGCCAGCAGCTCTCCTAGCGGCTTTACGAATGAGCAGTTCTTC
TRBD1 | TRBJ2-7 | TRBV29-1 | . | CSAGQGSSSYEQYF | TGCAGCGCCGGACAGGGGTCGAGCTCCTACGAGCAGTACTTC
TRBD1 | TRBJ1-2 | TRBV27 | medium-sized | CASSSGGRGYTF | TGTGCCAGCAGTTCAGGGGGCCGGGGCTACACCTTC
. | TRBJ2-7 | TRBV6-1 | . | CASMASGEQYF | TGTGCCAGCATGGCATCCGGCGAGCAGTACTTC
. | TRBJ2-5 | TRBV6-1 | many | CASSDYRPKETQYF | TGTGCCAGCAGTGACTACAGACCTAAAGAGACCCAGTACTTC
. | TRBJ1-4 | TRBV6-1 | medium-sized | CASSEAGLTTNEKLFF | TGTGCCAGCAGTGAAGCGGGACTTACAACTAATGAAAAACTGTTTTTT
. | TRBJ2-5 | TRBV5-1 | medium-sized | CASSLDETQYF | TGCGCCAGCAGCTTGGACGAGACCCAGTACTTC
. | TRBJ1-4 | TRBV4-1 | many | CASSQDSAVIGQGLNEKLFF | TGCGCCAGCAGCCAGGACAGTGCGGTCATTGGGCAGGGGTTGAATGAAAAACTGTTTTTT
. | TRBJ2-5 | TRBV6-1 | medium-sized | CASLLARQETQYF | TGTGCCAGCCTGCTCGCCAGGCAAGAGACCCAGTACTTC
. | TRBJ2-4 | TRBV25-1 | medium-sized | CASSEERTGNIQYF | TGTGCCAGCAGTGAAGAACGAACTGGGAACATTCAGTACTTC